Listed below are T cell receptor beta chains from one sample, sequenced in a study of spatial heterogeneity in lung cancer. MiXCR, run by TCRdb on the 5' RACE reads, gives a single entry per CDR3 protein. The sample consists of 20,000 to 25,000 distinct CDR3 sequences, around 4.3% of them appearing once. This sample comprised PBMCs, obtained at surgery. The source of these receptors is a male donor with early-stage non-small cell lung cancer. Each CDR3 is given with its conserved first and last residue. A D gene is named only where the DNA matches it firmly. Rows give clone size only sometimes, using once, few, many, or a class for an expanded clone.

d_call j_call v_call clone_size cdr3_nt cdr3_aa
NA TRBJ2-1 TRBV11-2 medium-sized TGTGCCAGCAGCTTAGGTGACGCCTACAATGAGCAGTTCTTC CASSLGDAYNEQFF
NA TRBJ1-1 TRBV7-2 many TGTGCCAGCAGCTTAGACAGCCGCACTGAAGCTTTCTTT CASSLDSRTEAFF
TRBD1 TRBJ2-1 TRBV11-2 NA TGTGCCAGCAGCTATCTCCGGGACAGGGTTAATGAGCAGTTCTTC CASSYLRDRVNEQFF
NA TRBJ2-1 TRBV27 many TGTGCCAGCACCCCATCGTCGCGCGATGAGCAGTTCTTC CASTPSSRDEQFF
TRBD2 TRBJ2-3 TRBV5-6 NA TGTGCCAGCAGCCCCATCACTAGCGGGGGGGCAGATACGCAGTATTTT CASSPITSGGADTQYF
NA TRBJ1-1 TRBV12-3/TRBV12-4 few TGTGCCAGCTCAAGAACGGAATTTTTGAACACTGAAGCTTTCTTT CASSRTEFLNTEAFF
NA TRBJ2-7 TRBV29-1 many TGCAGCGTTGAGGGGCAGTTCTACGAGCAGTACTTC CSVEGQFYEQYF
TRBD2 TRBJ2-7 TRBV2 few TGTGCCAGCAGGGCGACTAGCGGGAGGCCTCTCGAGCAGTACTTC CASRATSGRPLEQYF
TRBD1 TRBJ1-4 TRBV11-3 many TGTGCCAGCAGCCCACAGGGGACAGAATTGAGGACTAATGAAAAACTGTTTTTT CASSPQGTELRTNEKLFF
TRBD1 TRBJ2-1 TRBV11-2 many TGTGCCAGCCGCCCTCCTGGGACAGTATATTACAATGAGCAGTTCTTC CASRPPGTVYYNEQFF
NA TRBJ1-2 TRBV4-3 many TGCGCCAGCAGCCAAACCGGGACTGTTTCCTATGGCTACACCTTC CASSQTGTVSYGYTF
TRBD2 TRBJ2-1 TRBV30 few TGTGCCTGGAGACTAGCGGGGGGCCGAACTTCTAATGAGCAGTTCTTC CAWRLAGGRTSNEQFF
NA TRBJ1-1 TRBV6-2/TRBV6-3 many TGTGCCAGCAGCTTACGACGGGACACCCAAAAGGCTTTCTTT CASSLRRDTQKAFF
NA TRBJ2-7 TRBV2 few TGTGCCAGCAGCGAACAGGGAGAGGCCTACGAGCAGTACTTC CASSEQGEAYEQYF
NA TRBJ2-7 TRBV7-9 NA TGTGCCAGCAGCTTAGCTACAGGCTACAGCTCCTACGAGCAGTACTTC CASSLATGYSSYEQYF
NA TRBJ1-1 TRBV18 many TGTGCCAGCTCCCACAACAGGGATAGGAGCACTGAAGCTTTCTTT CASSHNRDRSTEAFF
TRBD2 TRBJ2-1 TRBV29-1 many TGCAGCGTTGTAGCGGGTACCCAAGGGCAGTTCTTC CSVVAGTQGQFF
NA TRBJ2-7 TRBV29-1 medium-sized TGCAGCGTGAGAGACTACGAGCAGTACTTC CSVRDYEQYF
TRBD1 TRBJ2-7 TRBV27 medium-sized TGTGCCAGCAGTTTGGACAGGGGCAACGAGCAGTACTTC CASSLDRGNEQYF
TRBD2 TRBJ2-2 TRBV10-1 few TGCGCCAGCAGTGGACCAGCGGGGCACAGAACCGGGGAGCTGTTTTTT CASSGPAGHRTGELFF
NA TRBJ2-3 TRBV10-1 many TGCGCCAGCACCGATCAGTGGGATACGCAGTATTTT CASTDQWDTQYF
NA TRBJ1-6 TRBV18 many TGTGCCAGCTCACTCGACAGCTCCTATAATTCACCCCTCCACTTT CASSLDSSYNSPLHF
NA TRBJ1-2 TRBV29-1 many TGCAGCGTCGGACAGCCAAATTTAAGCTACACCTTC CSVGQPNLSYTF
NA TRBJ2-1 TRBV7-9 NA TGTGCCAGCAGCTTCGCATCGGGCTCCTACAATGAGCAGTTCTTC CASSFASGSYNEQFF
TRBD2 TRBJ2-7 TRBV4-1 medium-sized TGCGCCAGCAGCCAAGATCTAGCGGGAAACTACGAGCAGTACTTC CASSQDLAGNYEQYF
NA TRBJ1-2 TRBV5-1 many TGCGCCAGCAGCTCGGACCGGGCACATGGCTACACCTTC CASSSDRAHGYTF
TRBD1 TRBJ2-3 TRBV29-1 medium-sized TGCAGCGTCCAGGGGGCCACAGATACGCAGTATTTT CSVQGATDTQYF
NA TRBJ2-3 TRBV5-1 many TGCGCCAGCAGCATATATACGTTCACAGATACGCAGTATTTT CASSIYTFTDTQYF
TRBD2 TRBJ2-7 TRBV6-2/TRBV6-3 medium-sized TGTGCCAGCAGCACCACGGGGGGACCAACCTACGAGCAGTACTTC CASSTTGGPTYEQYF
TRBD2 TRBJ2-1 TRBV9 NA TGTGCCAGCAGCGTAGGGGGACTAGCGGGACTTGAGCAGTTCTTC CASSVGGLAGLEQFF
NA TRBJ1-2 TRBV6-6 many TGTGCCAGCAGTTCCGGGACACCCCCTGGCTACACCTTC CASSSGTPPGYTF
NA TRBJ2-5 TRBV7-2 NA TGTGCCAGCAGCTTAAGCTCCCCCCCGACCCAGTACTTC CASSLSSPPTQYF
TRBD1 TRBJ1-1 TRBV27 many TGTGCCAGCTTGAGGACAGGGGCCCGGAACACTGAAGCTTTCTTT CASLRTGARNTEAFF
NA TRBJ1-5 TRBV6-5 medium-sized TGTGCCAGCAGTTTTGACAGGAGCAATCAGCCCCAGCATTTT CASSFDRSNQPQHF
TRBD2 TRBJ2-7 TRBV2 few TGTGCCAGCAGTGAGGGGCTAGCGGGAACCTACGAGCAGTACTTC CASSEGLAGTYEQYF
TRBD1 TRBJ1-4 TRBV12-3/TRBV12-4 many TGTGCCAGCAGACAGGGGGTGACTAATGAAAAACTGTTTTTT CASRQGVTNEKLFF
TRBD2 TRBJ2-1 TRBV7-8 many TGTGCCAGCAGCGTTAGCGGGGGGCTCCATGAGCAGTTCTTC CASSVSGGLHEQFF
NA TRBJ1-2 TRBV5-6 many TGTGCCAGCAGCCCCTGGCCGGGAGACTATGGCTACACCTTC CASSPWPGDYGYTF
NA TRBJ2-2 TRBV12-3/TRBV12-4 many TGTGCCAGCAGTTTAGCCTCGGGGAACACCGGGGAGCTGTTTTTT CASSLASGNTGELFF
TRBD1 TRBJ2-7 TRBV18 many TGTGCCAGCTCTTGGGACAGGGTCTACGAGCAGTACTTC CASSWDRVYEQYF
TRBD1 TRBJ1-3 TRBV6-5 many TGTGCCAGCAGGAAGACAGGGACCAGCTCTGGAAACACCATATATTTT CASRKTGTSSGNTIYF
TRBD1 TRBJ1-5 TRBV6-5 few TGTGCCAGCAGTCGGGGACAGGGGCCAAATCAGCCCCAGCATTTT CASSRGQGPNQPQHF
NA TRBJ2-2 TRBV7-8 many TGTGCCAGCAGCGCCCGCGGGATTACCGGGGAGCTGTTTTTT CASSARGITGELFF
NA TRBJ1-2 TRBV3-1 few TGTGCCAGCAGCCAAGTCGGCTTCAACTATGGCTACACCTTC CASSQVGFNYGYTF
NA TRBJ1-3 TRBV7-2 many TGTGCCAGCAGCTTACCCAGGGGAGGAGGAAACACCATATATTTT CASSLPRGGGNTIYF
TRBD2 TRBJ2-1 TRBV19 many TGTGCCAGTACCCCCCTAGCGGGAACCCCTGAGCAGTTCTTC CASTPLAGTPEQFF
NA TRBJ2-7 TRBV4-1 many TGCGCCAGCAGCCAAGTCGAGACCGGAGCAGGATACGAGCAGTACTTC CASSQVETGAGYEQYF